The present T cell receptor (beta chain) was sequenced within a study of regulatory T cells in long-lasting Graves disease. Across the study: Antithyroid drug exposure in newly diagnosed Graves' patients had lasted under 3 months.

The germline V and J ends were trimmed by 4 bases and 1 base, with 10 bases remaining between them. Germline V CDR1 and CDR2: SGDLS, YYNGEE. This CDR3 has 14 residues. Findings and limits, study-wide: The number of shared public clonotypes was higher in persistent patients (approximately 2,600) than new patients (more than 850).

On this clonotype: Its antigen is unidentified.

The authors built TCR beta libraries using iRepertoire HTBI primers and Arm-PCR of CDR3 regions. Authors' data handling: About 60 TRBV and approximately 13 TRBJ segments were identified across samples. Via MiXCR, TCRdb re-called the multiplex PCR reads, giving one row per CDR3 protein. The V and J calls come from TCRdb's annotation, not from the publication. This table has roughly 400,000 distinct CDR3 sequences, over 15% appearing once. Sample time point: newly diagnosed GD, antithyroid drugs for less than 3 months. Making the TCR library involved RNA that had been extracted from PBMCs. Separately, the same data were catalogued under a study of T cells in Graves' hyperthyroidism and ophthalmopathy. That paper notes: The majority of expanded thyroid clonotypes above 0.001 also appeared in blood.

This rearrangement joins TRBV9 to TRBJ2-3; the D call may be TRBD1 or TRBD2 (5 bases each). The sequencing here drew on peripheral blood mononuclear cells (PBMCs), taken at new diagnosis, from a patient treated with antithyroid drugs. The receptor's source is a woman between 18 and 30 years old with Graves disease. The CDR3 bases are TGTGCCAGCAGCCCCATGGGGGGCACAGATACGCAGTATTTT. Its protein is CASSPMGGTDTQYF.